The source of this TCR beta chain is a study of tumor-infiltrating lymphocytes in primary liver carcinoma. Study conclusions and caveats: Tumors had a top-250-clone fraction that was significantly higher than blood (p = 0.039).

Notes on this clonotype: The target antigen is unknown. No conserved phenylalanine or tryptophan ends this CDR3, so it is likely a read error.

The CDR3 consists of 19 residues. Germline V gene data show CDR1 as MNHNS and CDR2 as SASEGT. The ends lost 5 bases at V and 11 bases at J; junction bases unmatched: 18. From around 500 ng of total RNA, TCR beta-specific cDNA was reverse-transcribed using a constant-region primer. Slightly modified ARM-PCR served as the procedure for the TCR beta libraries. These libraries came from three rounds of nested multiplex PCR. Use of TRBV1-TRBV30 forward primers with a C-beta reverse primer characterized the first two PCR rounds, which lasted nine to eleven cycles each. TCRdb used MiXCR to reprocess the multiplex PCR reads, holding one entry per CDR3 protein. The sample lists tens of thousands of distinct CDR3 sequences, roughly 69% occurring once. Co-extraction of both nucleic acids (RNA and DNA) used about 18-31 mg of unsorted bulk tissue.

The genes are TRBV6-1 and TRBJ2-1; 16 bases agree with TRBD2. Sequencing input: tumor-adjacent normal liver tissue. The source of this sequence is a middle-aged man with primary liver carcinoma and hepatitis B virus infection. The DNA for the CDR3 is TGTGCCAGCAGTCCACGGACAGGGCCGGGACTAGCGGGAGGGAATAAGCAGTTCTAC. This translates into CASSPRTGPGLAGGNKQFY.